The 19 T cell receptor beta chains below come from one sample, sequenced in a study of blood T cell repertoires in COVID-19. Profiled with immunoSEQ multiplex PCR; TCRdb holds only in-frame clones, not every one. The repertoire has roughly 250,000 clones, roughly 88% of them found once; the top ten carry about 4.1%. The sample was PBMCs or T cells enriched from blood (not recorded which). These receptors were taken from a woman in her twenties or thirties who had recovered from COVID-19.

The rearrangement joins TRBV19 to TRBJ2-2, with D unresolved. Germline CDR1 is LNHDA and CDR2 is SQIVND (reference sequence). Trimming left V 3 bases short and J 5 bases short, with 7 bases between. CDR3 length equals 13 residues. The CDR3 coding sequence is TGTGCCAGTAGTATTGTCGTGACCGGGGAGCTGTTTTTT. Translating it yields CASSIVVTGELFF.

A single count supports this clone. The identical CDR3 is also encoded by other nucleotide sequences in the sample. DNA for the CDR3: TGTGCCAGCTCACCAGGACTAACATACGAGCAGTACTTC. Protein product: CASSPGLTYEQYF. The chain is built from TRBV18 and TRBJ2-7; possible D gene TRBD2, 6 bases. The V gene lost 2 bases and the J gene lost 4 bases, with 9 bases spanning the gap. The CDR3 is made up of 13 amino acids. Germline V gene data show CDR1 as KGHSH and CDR2 as LQKENI.

This clone was detected only once. The V gene is TRBV15, the J gene TRBJ1-1, with no clear D. CDR3 length: 12 residues. The ends were cut back, 3 bases at V and 9 bases at J, with 11 bases in the middle. Germline V gives CDR1 LNHNV, CDR2 YYDKDF (reference sequence). CDR3 in DNA: TGTGCCACCAGCAGCTTAAGCGTTAAAGCTTTCTTT. Amino acid sequence: CATSSLSVKAFF.

This chain uses TRBV21-1 with TRBJ1-5; TRBD1, the table's D call, lacks a check against the DNA. TRBV21-1 constitutes a pseudogene. The CDR3 spans 16 residues. This CDR3 is CASIPGGRISNQPQHF. CDR3 bases: TGTGCCAGCATCCCAGGGGGACGGATCAGCAATCAGCCCCAGCATTTT.

The rearrangement joins TRBV11-3 to TRBJ2-1; 16 bases match TRBD2. V dropped 4 bases and J dropped 9; count of bases not matched to a gene: 9. Per the germline V gene, CDR1 is SGHNT and CDR2 is YENEEA. This CDR3 region has 17 residues. The CDR3 DNA reads as TGTGCCAGCAGCTCCTCGGGACTAGCGGGGGGGCGGCTTGAGCAGTTCTTC. It codes for CASSSSGLAGGRLEQFF.

The genes are TRBV19 and TRBJ1-5; TRBD1 matches at 8 bases. The CDR3 extends over 16 amino acids. Germline assignment: CDR1 LNHDA and CDR2 SQIVND (reference sequence). Trimming cost V 4 bases and J 4 bases; bases outside gene matches: 9. CDR3 loop: CASSTRDRWNNQPQHF. CDR3 in DNA: TGTGCCAGTAGTACCCGGGACAGGTGGAATAATCAGCCCCAGCATTTT.

The chain carries TRBV30 and TRBJ1-6; TRBD1 might be the D (6 bases). From germline, CDR1 is GTSNPN and CDR2 SVGIG (reference sequence). V lost 3 bases, J lost 6 bases, and 21 bases lay in between. The CDR3 consists of 17 residues. The CDR3 reads CAWRTTGRGMGNSPLHF. The CDR3 DNA sequence: TGTGCCTGGAGAACCACAGGGAGGGGAATGGGTAATTCACCCCTCCACTTT.

The chain uses TRBV6-2 or TRBV6-3 and TRBJ1-1, with D possibly being TRBD1 (6 bases). This CDR3 comprises 14 residues. Germline-derived CDR1 and CDR2 are MNHEY and SVGEGT. With 0 bases removed from V and 4 bases from J, the gap between germline ends came to 9 bases. The CDR3 loop is CASSYSQGTTEAFF. CDR3 DNA: TGTGCCAGCAGTTACTCGCAGGGGACCACTGAAGCTTTCTTT.

This clone was detected only once. The genes are TRBV14 and TRBJ2-3; TRBD2 agrees at 8 bases. The CDR3 contains 15 residues. The junction had 7 bases not matched to a gene; V was cut back by 8 bases and J by 0 bases. Per germline, CDR1 SGHDN and CDR2 FVKESK. CDR3: CASGGGPTSTDTQYF. In nucleotides, the CDR3 is TGTGCCAGCGGCGGGGGGCCCACTAGCACAGATACGCAGTATTTT.

The rearrangement joins TRBV14 to TRBJ2-1; D is undetermined. CDR3 size: 15 residues. Germline CDR1 and CDR2: SGHDN and FVKESK. The V end was cut by 0 bases, the J end by 6 bases, with 12 bases between. The CDR3 spells CASSQDLSRANEQFF. The CDR3 DNA follows: TGTGCCAGCAGCCAAGATCTTTCCCGAGCCAATGAGCAGTTCTTC.

This chain uses TRBV7-8 with TRBJ2-7; the D gene is possibly TRBD2 (5 bases). The germline V and J ends were trimmed by 0 bases and 3 bases, with 6 bases remaining between them. The germline gives CDR1 SGHVS, CDR2 FQNEAQ. The CDR3 runs to 13 residues. This chain's CDR3 is CASSLASDYEQYF. The CDR3 coding sequence is TGTGCCAGCAGCTTAGCTAGCGACTACGAGCAGTACTTC.

J is TRBJ1-4 and V is TRBV2; 8 positions agree with TRBD1. The CDR3 loop spans 16 amino acids. CDR1 and CDR2 (germline): SNHLY, FYNNEI. The V and J ends lost 2 bases and 9 bases, in that order; junction bases with no gene match: 11. CDR3 loop: CASSEPKDRDTQKLFF. The CDR3 coding sequence is TGTGCCAGCAGTGAACCTAAGGACAGGGATACTCAAAAACTGTTTTTT.

The chain carries TRBV12-1 and TRBJ1-4; TRBD1 was called by the table and not checked on the DNA. TRBV12-1 is classified as a pseudogene. CDR3 length: 18 amino acids. CDR3 DNA sequence: TGTGCCAGCAGCTTTCGGCAGGGGCCAAGTGAAACTAATGAAAAACTGTTTTTT. This codes for CASSFRQGPSETNEKLFF.

This chain joins TRBV28 and TRBJ1-5; 10 bases match TRBD1. Germline CDR1 MDHEN, CDR2 SYDVKM. The CDR3 is 18 amino acids. With V trimmed by 4 bases and J by 2 bases, 11 bases remained unmatched. The CDR3 nucleotides read TGTGCCAGCAGTTCAGGACAGGGGGGAAGATTGCGCAATCAGCCCCAGCATTTT. Encoded protein: CASSSGQGGRLRNQPQHF.

The chain uses TRBV6-5 and TRBJ2-7; D is possibly TRBD2 (6 bases). Germline V gives CDR1 MNHEY, CDR2 SVGAGI. The CDR3 spans 15 residues. The V end lost 0 bases, the J end lost 1 base, and 10 bases lay between the germline ends. CDR3 loop: CASSYSGGRSYEQYF. The CDR3 bases are TGTGCCAGCAGTTACTCGGGAGGCCGTTCCTACGAGCAGTACTTC.

The chain carries TRBV7-6 and TRBJ2-1, with 9 nucleotides matching TRBD2. Germline CDR1 is SGHVS and CDR2 is FNYEAQ. Trimming at V came to 4 bases and at J to 4 bases, leaving 11 bases not matched to a gene. This CDR3 region has 17 residues. The CDR3 DNA is TGTGCCAGCAGCTCGAGCGCTTCTAGCGGGAAATACAATGAGCAGTTCTTC. Its protein is CASSSSASSGKYNEQFF.

The gene calls are TRBV11-2 and TRBJ1-1; possible D gene TRBD1, 5 bases. Germline CDR1 is SGHAT and CDR2 is FQNNGV. V dropped 4 bases and J dropped 10 bases, with 16 bases sitting between them. The CDR3 sequence is 13 residues long. CDR3 DNA: TGTGCCAGCAGCTCGGACACATCTCTAGGAGCTTTCTTT. This encodes CASSSDTSLGAFF.

This clone was detected a few times. At the DNA level, this CDR3 is encoded by other sequences in the same sample as well. The chain combines TRBV19 with TRBJ2-7; perhaps TRBD1 as D (6 bases). This CDR3 region has 12 residues. V lost 6 bases and J 2 bases, leaving 8 bases between the germline ends. CDR1 and CDR2 (germline): LNHDA, SQIVND (reference sequence). The CDR3 sequence: CASSDRTYEQYF. CDR3 in DNA: TGTGCCAGTAGCGACAGGACCTACGAGCAGTACTTC.

CDR3 nucleotide sequence: TGCGCCAGCACCCACAGTCGTCCTAATGAAAAACTGTTTTTT. Translating gives CASTHSRPNEKLFF. This sequence joins TRBV5-1 and TRBJ1-4, with D unclear. Germline values: CDR1 SGHRS, CDR2 YFSETQ. Trimming stripped 6 bases from V and 3 bases from J, with 12 bases between. CDR3 length: 14 amino acids.